This T cell receptor beta chain is from a study of early T cells in non-severe SARS-CoV-2 infection. Overall study: Sequencing was performed on bulk RNA from unsorted whole blood, leaving chains unpaired. Study-level points and caveats: Anti-spike CD8 specificities were favored by VDJdb matching, whose results missed private and CD4 specificities.

This clonotype occurred many times. No antigen is known for it. Unique molecular identifiers were added to individual cDNA molecules. TCRdb re-called the 5' RACE reads with MiXCR, one entry per CDR3 protein. The table lists 60,000 to 70,000 distinct CDR3 sequences, around 8.7% of them singletons. Germline-derived CDR1 and CDR2 are SGHAT and FQNNGV. V gave up 2 bases and J gave up 9 bases, with 5 bases separating them. The CDR3 spans 11 residues. Specimen: whole blood. This chain joins TRBV11-2 and TRBJ2-1, with D uncertain. The receptor was isolated from an adult who was a healthcare worker with PCR-confirmed SARS-CoV-2 infection or an uninfected control (not recorded which). This CDR3 is CASSLLGEQFF. The CDR3 DNA is TGTGCCAGCAGCTTACTGGGTGAGCAGTTCTTC.